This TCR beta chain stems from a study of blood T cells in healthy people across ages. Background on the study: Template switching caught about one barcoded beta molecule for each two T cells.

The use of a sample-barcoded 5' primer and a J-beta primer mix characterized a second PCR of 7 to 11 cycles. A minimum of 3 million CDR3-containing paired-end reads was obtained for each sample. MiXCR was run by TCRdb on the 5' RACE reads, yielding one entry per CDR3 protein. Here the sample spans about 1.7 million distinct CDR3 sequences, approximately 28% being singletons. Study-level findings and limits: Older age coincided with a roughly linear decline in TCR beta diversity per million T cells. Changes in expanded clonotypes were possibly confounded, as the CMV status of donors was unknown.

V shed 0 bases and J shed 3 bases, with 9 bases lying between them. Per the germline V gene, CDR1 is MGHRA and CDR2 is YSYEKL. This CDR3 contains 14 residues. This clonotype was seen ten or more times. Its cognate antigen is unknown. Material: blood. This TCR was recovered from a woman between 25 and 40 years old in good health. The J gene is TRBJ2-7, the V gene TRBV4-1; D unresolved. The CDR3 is CASSQDPRYYEQYF. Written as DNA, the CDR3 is TGCGCCAGCAGCCAAGACCCAAGATACTACGAGCAGTACTTC.